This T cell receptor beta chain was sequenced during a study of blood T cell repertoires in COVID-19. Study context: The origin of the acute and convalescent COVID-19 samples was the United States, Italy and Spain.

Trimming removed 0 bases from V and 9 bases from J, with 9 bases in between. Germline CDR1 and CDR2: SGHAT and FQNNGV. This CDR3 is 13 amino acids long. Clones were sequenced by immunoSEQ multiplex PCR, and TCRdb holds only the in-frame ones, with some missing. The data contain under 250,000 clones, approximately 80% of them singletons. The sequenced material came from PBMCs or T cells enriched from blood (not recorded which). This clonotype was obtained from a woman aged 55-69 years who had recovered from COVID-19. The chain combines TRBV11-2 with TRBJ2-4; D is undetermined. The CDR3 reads CASSLEAASIQYF. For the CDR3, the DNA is TGTGCCAGCAGCTTAGAGGCGGCCTCCATTCAGTACTTC.